This TCR beta chain was retrieved from a study of T cell responses to AZD1222 COVID-19 vaccine. Study conclusions and caveats: Reportedly, close to half of spike-specific TCRs are directed against unmutated variant regions.

As regards this clone: Its matching antigen is unknown.

Using immunoSEQ multiplex PCR, the repertoire was profiled, and TCRdb retains in-frame clones only, with some absent. The data hold about 180,000 clones, with approximately 91% observed a single time. The study pooled second doses at about 4 or about 12 weeks. The receptor was derived from an adult who received the AZD1222 COVID-19 vaccine. Sequencing used peripheral blood, obtained 28 days after the second AZD1222 dose.

For the CDR3, the DNA is TGTGCCAGTAGGGCCACCGGGACAGGGCCCTATGGCTACACCTTC. It encodes CASRATGTGPYGYTF. The chain combines TRBV19 with TRBJ1-2; TRBD1 aligns across 9 bases. CDR1 is LNHDA and CDR2 is SQIVND in the germline V gene (reference sequence). CDR3 length: 15 residues. Losses at the gene ends were 6 bases for V and 4 bases for J; bases not matched to a gene: 9.